Reported below is one T cell receptor beta chain. The sample comes from a study of OX40 agonist ivuxolimab in advanced cancers. Study-level information: Ivuxolimab is an agonistic anti-OX40 (CD134) antibody, and patients were treated with it. Each patient was given ivuxolimab into a vein every 2 weeks, at 0.01 to 10 mg/kg.

V shed 3 bases and J shed 5 bases, with 16 bases lying between them. The CDR3 has 15 amino acids. Germline CDR1 is KGHSH and CDR2 is LQKENI. The table came from immunoSEQ multiplex PCR; TCRdb's copy has only in-frame clones and leaves some out. The sample records 65,000 to 85,000 clones, around four fifths being singletons. The chain combines TRBV18 with TRBJ2-5; no firm D call. This receptor was identified in an adult with an advanced solid tumor such as melanoma, head and neck, liver or kidney cancer. The material was CD4+ or CD8+ T cells sorted from blood, obtained in a trial of the OX40 agonist ivuxolimab. The CDR3 loop reads CASSPINHHTETQYF. The CDR3 region has the DNA TGTGCCAGCTCACCTATAAACCACCACACGGAGACCCAGTACTTC.